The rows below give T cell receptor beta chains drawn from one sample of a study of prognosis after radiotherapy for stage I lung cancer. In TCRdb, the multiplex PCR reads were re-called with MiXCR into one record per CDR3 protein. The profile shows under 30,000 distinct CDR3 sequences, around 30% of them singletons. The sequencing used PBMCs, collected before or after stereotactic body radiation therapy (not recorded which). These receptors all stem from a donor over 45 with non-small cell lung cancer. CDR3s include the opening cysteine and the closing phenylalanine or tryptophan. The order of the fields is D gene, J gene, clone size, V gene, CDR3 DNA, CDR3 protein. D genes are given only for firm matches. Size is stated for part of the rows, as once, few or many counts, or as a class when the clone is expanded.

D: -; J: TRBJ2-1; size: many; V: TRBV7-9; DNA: TGTGCCAGCAGCTTCCCCGGTGACAATGAGCAGTTCTTC; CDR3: CASSFPGDNEQFF
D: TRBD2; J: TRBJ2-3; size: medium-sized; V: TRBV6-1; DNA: TGTGCCAGCAGTGGGCCCGCTAGCGGGGGGTTCACAGATACGCAGTATTTT; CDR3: CASSGPASGGFTDTQYF
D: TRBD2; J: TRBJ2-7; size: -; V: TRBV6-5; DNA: TGCGCCAGCATGGCTAGCGGGAGTTACGAGAAGTACTTC; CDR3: CASMASGSYEKYF
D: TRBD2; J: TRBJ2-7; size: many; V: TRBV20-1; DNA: TGCAGTGCACCGGGACTAGCGGGCTACTACGAGCAGTACTTC; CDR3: CSAPGLAGYYEQYF
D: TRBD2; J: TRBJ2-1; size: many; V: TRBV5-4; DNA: TGTGCCAGCAGCTTTGAGCGGGAGTTGTACAATGAGCAGTTCTTC; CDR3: CASSFERELYNEQFF
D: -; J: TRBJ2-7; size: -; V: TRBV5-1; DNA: TGCGCCAGCAGCCTGGCCACCGGGAGCTCCTACGAGAAGTACTTC; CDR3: CASSLATGSSYEKYF
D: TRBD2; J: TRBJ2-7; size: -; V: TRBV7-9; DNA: TGTGCCAGCAGCCCGTCCGGGACTACCTACAATGAGCAGTCCTTC; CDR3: CASSPSGTTYNEQSF
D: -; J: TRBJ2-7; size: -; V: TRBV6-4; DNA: TGTACCGGCAGTGAAGCCGGAGGCGAGCAGTACTTC; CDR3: CTGSEAGGEQYF
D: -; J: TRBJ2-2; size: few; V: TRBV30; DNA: TGTGCCTGGAGTCAGGGGACGGGGAACACCGGGGAGCTGTTTTTT; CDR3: CAWSQGTGNTGELFF
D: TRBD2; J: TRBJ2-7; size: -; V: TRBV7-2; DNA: TGTGCCAGCAGCCGGACTAGCGGGAGGGGCTCCTACGAGCAGTACTTC; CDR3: CASSRTSGRGSYEQYF
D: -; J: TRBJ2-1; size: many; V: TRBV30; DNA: TGTGCCTGGAGTGTACTGGCAGGAGGCAATGAGCAGTTCTTC; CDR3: CAWSVLAGGNEQFF
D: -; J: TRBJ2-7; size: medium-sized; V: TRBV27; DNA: TGTGCCAGCAGTTCCTCCTTTGGGACTCTTTTTTACGAGCAGTACTTC; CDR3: CASSSSFGTLFYEQYF
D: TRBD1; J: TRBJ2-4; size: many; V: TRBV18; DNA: TGTGCCAGCTCACCTCCAGGGGGAGCCAAAAACATTCAGTACTTC; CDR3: CASSPPGGAKNIQYF
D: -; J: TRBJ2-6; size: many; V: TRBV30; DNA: TGTGCCTGGAATAGGGTCACTGGGGCCAACGTCCTGACTTTC; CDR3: CAWNRVTGANVLTF
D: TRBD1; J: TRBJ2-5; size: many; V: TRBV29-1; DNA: TGCAGCGCTTTGGACAGGGGGGCGACGACCCAGTACTTC; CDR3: CSALDRGATTQYF
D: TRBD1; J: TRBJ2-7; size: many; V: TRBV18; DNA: TGTGCCAGCTCACCTGGACAGGGGGCGGACGAGCAGTACTTC; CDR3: CASSPGQGADEQYF
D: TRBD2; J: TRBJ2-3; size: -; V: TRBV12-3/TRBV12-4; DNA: TGTGCCAGCGGTTTGGGCGGGAGAACAGATACGCAGTATTTT; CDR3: CASGLGGRTDTQYF
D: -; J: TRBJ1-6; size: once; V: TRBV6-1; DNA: TGTGCCAGCAGTGAAAGCCTTCATCAACCCCTCCACTTT; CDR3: CASSESLHQPLHF
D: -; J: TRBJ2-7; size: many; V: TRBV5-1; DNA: TGCGCCAGCAGCTTGGAACCAGGGTCGTCCTACGAGCAGTACTTC; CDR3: CASSLEPGSSYEQYF
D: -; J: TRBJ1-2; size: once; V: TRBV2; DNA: TGTGCCAGCAGTGAAGAGGACTATGGCTACACCTTC; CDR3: CASSEEDYGYTF
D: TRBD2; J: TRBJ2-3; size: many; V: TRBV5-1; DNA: TGCGCCAGCAGCACTAGCGGGGGTGGTGCAGATACGCAGTATTTT; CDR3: CASSTSGGGADTQYF
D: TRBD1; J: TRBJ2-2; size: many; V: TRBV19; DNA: TGTGCCAGTAGTATGGGGACAGGGAGGACCGGGGAGCTGTTTTTT; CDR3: CASSMGTGRTGELFF
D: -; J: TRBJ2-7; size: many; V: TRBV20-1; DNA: TGCAGTGCTAGTATCGTGGGAAACGAGCAGTACTTC; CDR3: CSASIVGNEQYF
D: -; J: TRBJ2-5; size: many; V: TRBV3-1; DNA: TGTGCCAGCAGCCAAGAGGGGGGTGGGGAGACCCAGTACTTC; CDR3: CASSQEGGGETQYF
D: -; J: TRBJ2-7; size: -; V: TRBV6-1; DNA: TGTGCCAGCAGTGATACTAGATATTACGAGCAGTACTTC; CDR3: CASSDTRYYEQYF
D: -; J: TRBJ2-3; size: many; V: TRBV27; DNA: TGTGCCAGCAGTTTTACCCAGGGAACAGATACGCAGTATTTT; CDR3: CASSFTQGTDTQYF
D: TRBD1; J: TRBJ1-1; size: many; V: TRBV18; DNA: TGTGCCAGCTCGCCCGGGACAGGGACGTGGCTAGCTTTCTTT; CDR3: CASSPGTGTWLAFF
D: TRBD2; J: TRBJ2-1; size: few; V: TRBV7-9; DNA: TGTGCCAGCAGCTTACGGGCAGCGATGGGAGGGGAGCAGTTCTTC; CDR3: CASSLRAAMGGEQFF
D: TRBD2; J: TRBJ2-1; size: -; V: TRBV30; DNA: TGTGCCTGGAGTCGCGTCGGGAGGGGGGACGAGCAGTTCTTC; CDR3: CAWSRVGRGDEQFF
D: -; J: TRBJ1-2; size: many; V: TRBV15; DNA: TGTGCCACCAGCAGAGATATCGGTAACTCCGACTACACCTTC; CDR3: CATSRDIGNSDYTF
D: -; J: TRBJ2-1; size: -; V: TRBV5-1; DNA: TGTGCCAGCAGCTTGGGGAAAGGGATCAGCTCCTACAATGAGCAGTTCTTC; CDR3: CASSLGKGISSYNEQFF
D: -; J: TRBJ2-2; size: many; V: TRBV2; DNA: TGTGCCAGCAGGACAGGAGGCAACACCGGGGAGCTGTTTTTT; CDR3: CASRTGGNTGELFF
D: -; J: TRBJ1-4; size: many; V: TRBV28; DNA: TGTGCCAGCAGTCCCCCTCCACAGGGCGAGGGTGAAAAACTGTTTTTT; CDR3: CASSPPPQGEGEKLFF
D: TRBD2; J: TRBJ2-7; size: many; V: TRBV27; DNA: TGTGCCAGCAGTTTGGGGGGGAGAGTATCCTACGAGCAGTACTTC; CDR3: CASSLGGRVSYEQYF
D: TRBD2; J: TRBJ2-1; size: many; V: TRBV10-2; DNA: TGCGCCAGCAGCTCCGGGACTAGCAGTTACAATGAGCAGTTCTTC; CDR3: CASSSGTSSYNEQFF
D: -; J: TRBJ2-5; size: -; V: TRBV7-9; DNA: TGTGCCAGCAGTTCGGGGATGACCCAGTACTTC; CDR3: CASSSGMTQYF
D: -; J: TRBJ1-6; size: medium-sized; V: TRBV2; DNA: TGTGCCAGCAGTGAATTCGTCGCCAATTCACCCCTCCACTTT; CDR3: CASSEFVANSPLHF
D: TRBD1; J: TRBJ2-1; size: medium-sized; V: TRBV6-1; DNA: TGTGCCAGCAGACCCGGGACAGGGGGTTACAATGAGCAGTTCTTC; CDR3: CASRPGTGGYNEQFF
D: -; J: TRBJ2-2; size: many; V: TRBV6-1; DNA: TGTGCCGGGGGCAGGGAGCGCACCGGGGAGCTGTTTTTT; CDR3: CAGGRERTGELFF
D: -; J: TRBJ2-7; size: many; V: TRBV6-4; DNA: TGTGCCAGCAGGGACGGAACCTTCACAGTGCCCGAGCAGTACTTC; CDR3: CASRDGTFTVPEQYF
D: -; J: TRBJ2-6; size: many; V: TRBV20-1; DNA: TGCAGTGCTAGGGTCGGAGGGGGCGCGGGAAGCTCTGGGGCCAACGTCCTGACTTTC; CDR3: CSARVGGGAGSSGANVLTF